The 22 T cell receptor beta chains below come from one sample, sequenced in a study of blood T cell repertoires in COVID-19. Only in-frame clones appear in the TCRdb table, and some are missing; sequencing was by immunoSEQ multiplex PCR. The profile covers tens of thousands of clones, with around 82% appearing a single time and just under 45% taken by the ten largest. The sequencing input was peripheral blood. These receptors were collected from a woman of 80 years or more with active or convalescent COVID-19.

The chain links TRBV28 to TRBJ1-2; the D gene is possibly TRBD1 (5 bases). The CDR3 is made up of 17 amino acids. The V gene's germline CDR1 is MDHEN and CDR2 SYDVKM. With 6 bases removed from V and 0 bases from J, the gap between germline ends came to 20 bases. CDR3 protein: CASSTIGRGLANYGYTF. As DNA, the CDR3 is TGTGCCAGCAGCACGATCGGGAGGGGTTTAGCTAACTATGGCTACACCTTC.

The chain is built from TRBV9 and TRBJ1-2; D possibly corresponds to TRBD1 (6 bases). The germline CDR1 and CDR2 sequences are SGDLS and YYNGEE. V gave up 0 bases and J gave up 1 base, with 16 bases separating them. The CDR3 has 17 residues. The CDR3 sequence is CASSVVVGDTLNYGYTF. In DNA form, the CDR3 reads TGTGCCAGCAGCGTAGTAGTCGGGGACACACTTAACTATGGCTACACCTTC.

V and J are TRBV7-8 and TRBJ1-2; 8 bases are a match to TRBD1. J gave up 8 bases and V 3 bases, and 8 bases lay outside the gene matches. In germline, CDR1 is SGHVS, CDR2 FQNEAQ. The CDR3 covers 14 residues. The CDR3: CASSFAGQGGGYTF. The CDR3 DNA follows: TGTGCCAGCAGCTTCGCCGGACAGGGCGGCGGCTACACCTTC.

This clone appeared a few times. DNA of the CDR3: TGTGCCAGCTCACCACCGACCGGGACAGAAAAACTGTTTTTT. Translating it yields CASSPPTGTEKLFF. This rearrangement joins TRBV18 to TRBJ1-4; a possible D gene is TRBD1 (6 bases). Germline V lookup: CDR1 KGHSH, CDR2 LQKENI. The CDR3 is made up of 14 amino acids. V lost 0 bases and J lost 8, with 10 bases in between.

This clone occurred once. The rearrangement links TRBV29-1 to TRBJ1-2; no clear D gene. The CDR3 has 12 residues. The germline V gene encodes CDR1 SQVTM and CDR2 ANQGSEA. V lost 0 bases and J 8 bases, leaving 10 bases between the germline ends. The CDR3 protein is CSVEDPAGGYTF. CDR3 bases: TGCAGCGTTGAAGATCCTGCGGGGGGCTACACCTTC.

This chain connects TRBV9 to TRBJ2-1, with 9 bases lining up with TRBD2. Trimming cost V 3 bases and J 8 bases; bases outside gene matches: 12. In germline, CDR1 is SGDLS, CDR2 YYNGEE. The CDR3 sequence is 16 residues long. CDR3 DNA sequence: TGTGCCAGCAGCGCTCCCGGGACTAGCAAGTCCCATGAGCAGTTCTTC. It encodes CASSAPGTSKSHEQFF. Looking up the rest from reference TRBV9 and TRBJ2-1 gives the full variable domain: DSGVTQTPKHLITATGQRVTLRCSPRSGDLSVYWYQQSLDQGLQFLIQYYNGEERAKGNILERFSAQQFPDLHSELNLSSLELGDSALYFCASSAPGTSKSHEQFFGPGTRLTVL.

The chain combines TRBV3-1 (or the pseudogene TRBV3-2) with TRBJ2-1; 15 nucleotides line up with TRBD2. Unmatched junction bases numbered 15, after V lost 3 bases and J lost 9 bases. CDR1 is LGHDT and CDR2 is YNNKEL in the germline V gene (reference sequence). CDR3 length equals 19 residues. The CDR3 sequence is CASSQVERGLAGGPSEQFF. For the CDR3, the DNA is TGTGCCAGCAGCCAGGTGGAGCGAGGACTAGCGGGAGGGCCCAGTGAGCAGTTCTTC.

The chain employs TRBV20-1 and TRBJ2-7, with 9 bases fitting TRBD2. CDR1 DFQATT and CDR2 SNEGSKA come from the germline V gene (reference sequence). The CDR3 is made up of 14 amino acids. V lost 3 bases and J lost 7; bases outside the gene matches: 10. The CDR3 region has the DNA TGCAGTGCTAGTCCGACTAGCGGTCCTACGGAGCAGTACTTC. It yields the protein CSASPTSGPTEQYF.

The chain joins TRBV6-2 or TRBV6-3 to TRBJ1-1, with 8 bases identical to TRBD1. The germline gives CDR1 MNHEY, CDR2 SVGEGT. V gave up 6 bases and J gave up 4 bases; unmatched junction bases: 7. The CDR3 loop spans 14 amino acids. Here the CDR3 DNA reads TGTGCCAGCAGCTATCTTGGACAGGGCACTGAAGCTTTCTTT. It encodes CASSYLGQGTEAFF.

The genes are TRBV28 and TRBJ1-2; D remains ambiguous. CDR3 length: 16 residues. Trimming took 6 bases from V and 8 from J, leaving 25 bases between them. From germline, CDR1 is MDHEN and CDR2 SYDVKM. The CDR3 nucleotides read TGTGCCAGCAGCCCTATTCTACTTACAGCTTCTTGGGGCTACACCTTC. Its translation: CASSPILLTASWGYTF.

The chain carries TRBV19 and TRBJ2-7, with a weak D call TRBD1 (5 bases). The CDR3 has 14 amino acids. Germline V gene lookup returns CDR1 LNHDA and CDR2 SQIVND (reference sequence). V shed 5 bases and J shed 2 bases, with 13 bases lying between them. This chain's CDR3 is CASSQGWGTYEQYF. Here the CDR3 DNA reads TGTGCCAGTAGTCAGGGTTGGGGTACCTACGAGCAGTACTTC.

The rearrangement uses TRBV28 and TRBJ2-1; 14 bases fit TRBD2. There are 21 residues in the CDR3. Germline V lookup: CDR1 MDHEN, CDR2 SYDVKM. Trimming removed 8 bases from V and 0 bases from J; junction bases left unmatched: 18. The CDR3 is CASWQAGLAGVRWSSYNEQFF. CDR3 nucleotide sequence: TGTGCCAGCTGGCAGGCGGGACTAGCGGGAGTGAGATGGAGCTCCTACAATGAGCAGTTCTTC. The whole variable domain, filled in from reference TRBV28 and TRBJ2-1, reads DVKVTQSSRYLVKRTGEKVFLECVQDMDHENMFWYRQDPGLGLRLIYFSYDVKMKEKGDIPEGYSVSREKKERFSLILESASTNQTSMYLCASWQAGLAGVRWSSYNEQFFGPGTRLTVL.

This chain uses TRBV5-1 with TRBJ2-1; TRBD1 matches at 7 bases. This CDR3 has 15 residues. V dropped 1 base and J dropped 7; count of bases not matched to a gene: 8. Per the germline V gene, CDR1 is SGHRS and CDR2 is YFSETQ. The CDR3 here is CASSLTDRVRNEQFF. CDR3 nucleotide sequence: TGCGCCAGCAGCTTGACCGACAGGGTGAGGAATGAGCAGTTCTTC.

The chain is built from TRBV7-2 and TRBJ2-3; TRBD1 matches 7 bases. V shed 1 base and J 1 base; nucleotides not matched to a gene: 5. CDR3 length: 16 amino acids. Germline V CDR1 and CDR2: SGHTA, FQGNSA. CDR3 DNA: TGTGCCAGCAGCTTAGTTTTCGGGACAGGCACAGATACGCAGTATTTT. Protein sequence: CASSLVFGTGTDTQYF.

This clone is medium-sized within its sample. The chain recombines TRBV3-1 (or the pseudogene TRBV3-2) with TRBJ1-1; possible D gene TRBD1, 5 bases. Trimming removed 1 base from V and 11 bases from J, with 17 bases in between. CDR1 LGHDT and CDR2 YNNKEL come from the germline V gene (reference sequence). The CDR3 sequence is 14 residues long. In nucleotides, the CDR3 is TGTGCCAGCAGCCAAGGGGGAAGACAGCTATCGGCTTTCTTT. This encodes CASSQGGRQLSAFF.

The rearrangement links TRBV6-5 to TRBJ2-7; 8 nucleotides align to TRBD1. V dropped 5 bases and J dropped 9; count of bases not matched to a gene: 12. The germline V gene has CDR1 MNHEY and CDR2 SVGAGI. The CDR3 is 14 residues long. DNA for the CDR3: TGTGCCAGCAGTCGGCGGACAGGGACGGGGTGGCAGTACTTC. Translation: CASSRRTGTGWQYF.

The chain's CDR3 is CASSLGGDMNTEAFF. The CDR3 DNA is TGTGCCAGCAGCTTAGGAGGGGACATGAACACTGAAGCTTTCTTT. The chain recombines TRBV7-8 with TRBJ1-1; TRBD1 is a possible D gene (6 bases). Germline CDR1 SGHVS, CDR2 FQNEAQ. The V gene lost 1 base and the J gene lost 0 bases, with 9 bases spanning the gap. CDR3 length equals 15 residues. Drawing the rest from reference TRBV7-8 and TRBJ1-1, the complete variable domain is GAGVSQSPRYKVAKRGQDVALRCDPISGHVSLFWYQQALGQGPEFLTYFQNEAQLDKSGLPSDRFFAERPEGSVSTLKIQRTQQEDSAVYLCASSLGGDMNTEAFFGQGTRLTVV.

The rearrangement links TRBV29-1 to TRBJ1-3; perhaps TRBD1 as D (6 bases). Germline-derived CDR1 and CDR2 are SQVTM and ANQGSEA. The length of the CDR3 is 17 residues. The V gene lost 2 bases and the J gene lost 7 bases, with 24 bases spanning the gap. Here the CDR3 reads CSVESGDKGVAQNTIYF. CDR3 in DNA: TGCAGCGTTGAATCAGGAGACAAGGGGGTGGCCCAGAACACCATATATTTT.

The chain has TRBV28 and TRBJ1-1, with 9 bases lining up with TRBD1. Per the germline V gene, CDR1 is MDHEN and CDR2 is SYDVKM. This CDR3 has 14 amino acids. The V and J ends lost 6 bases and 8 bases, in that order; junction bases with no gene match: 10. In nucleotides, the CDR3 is TGTGCCAGCAGGAGAAAGCTACAGGGGGCGGAAGCTTTCTTT. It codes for CASRRKLQGAEAFF. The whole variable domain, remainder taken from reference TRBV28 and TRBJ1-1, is DVKVTQSSRYLVKRTGEKVFLECVQDMDHENMFWYRQDPGLGLRLIYFSYDVKMKEKGDIPEGYSVSREKKERFSLILESASTNQTSMYLCASRRKLQGAEAFFGQGTRLTVV.

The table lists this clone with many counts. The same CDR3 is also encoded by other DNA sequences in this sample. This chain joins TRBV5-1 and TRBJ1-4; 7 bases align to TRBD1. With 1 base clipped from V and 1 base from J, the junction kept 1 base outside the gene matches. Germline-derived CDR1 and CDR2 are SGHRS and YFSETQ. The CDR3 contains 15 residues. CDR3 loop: CASSLSGGTNEKLFF. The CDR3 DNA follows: TGCGCCAGCAGCTTGTCAGGGGGAACTAATGAAAAACTGTTTTTT.

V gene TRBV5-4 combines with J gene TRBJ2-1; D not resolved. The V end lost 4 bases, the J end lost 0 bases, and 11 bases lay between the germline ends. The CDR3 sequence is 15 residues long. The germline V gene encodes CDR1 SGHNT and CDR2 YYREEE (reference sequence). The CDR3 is CASSLEDTSYNEQFF. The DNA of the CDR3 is TGTGCCAGCAGCCTAGAGGATACCTCCTACAATGAGCAGTTCTTC.

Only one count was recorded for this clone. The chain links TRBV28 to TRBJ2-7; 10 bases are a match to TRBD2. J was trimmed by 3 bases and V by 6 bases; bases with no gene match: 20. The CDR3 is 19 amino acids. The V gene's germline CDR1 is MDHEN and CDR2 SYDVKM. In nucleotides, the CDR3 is TGTGCCAGCAGCCGAGGGATACCCGGACTAGCGGATCCACACTACGAGCAGTACTTC. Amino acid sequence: CASSRGIPGLADPHYEQYF. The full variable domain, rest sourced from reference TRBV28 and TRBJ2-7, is DVKVTQSSRYLVKRTGEKVFLECVQDMDHENMFWYRQDPGLGLRLIYFSYDVKMKEKGDIPEGYSVSREKKERFSLILESASTNQTSMYLCASSRGIPGLADPHYEQYFGPGTRLTVT.